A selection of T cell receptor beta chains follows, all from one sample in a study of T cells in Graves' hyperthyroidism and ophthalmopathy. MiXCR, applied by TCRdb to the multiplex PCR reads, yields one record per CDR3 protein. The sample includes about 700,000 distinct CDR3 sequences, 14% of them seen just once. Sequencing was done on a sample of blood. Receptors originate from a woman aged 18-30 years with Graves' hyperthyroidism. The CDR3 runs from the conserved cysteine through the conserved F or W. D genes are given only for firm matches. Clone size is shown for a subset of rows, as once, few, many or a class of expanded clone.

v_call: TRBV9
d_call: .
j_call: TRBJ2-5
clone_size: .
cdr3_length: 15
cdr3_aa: CASSVGDLVSETQYF
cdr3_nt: TGTGCCAGCAGCGTAGGGGATTTAGTCAGTGAGACCCAGTACTTC

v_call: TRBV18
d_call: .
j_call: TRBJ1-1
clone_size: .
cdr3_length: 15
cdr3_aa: CASSATTGSGTEAFF
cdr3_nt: TGTGCCAGCTCAGCGACGACAGGTTCGGGCACTGAAGCTTTCTTT

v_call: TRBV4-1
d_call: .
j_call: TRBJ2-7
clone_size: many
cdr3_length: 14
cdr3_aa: CASSQGHESYEQYF
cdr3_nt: TGCGCCAGCAGCCAAGGACATGAGTCCTACGAGCAGTACTTC

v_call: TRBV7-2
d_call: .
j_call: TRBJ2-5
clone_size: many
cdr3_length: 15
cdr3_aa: CASSPSPSGEETQYF
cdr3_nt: TGTGCCAGCAGCCCCTCACCGTCCGGCGAGGAGACCCAGTACTTC

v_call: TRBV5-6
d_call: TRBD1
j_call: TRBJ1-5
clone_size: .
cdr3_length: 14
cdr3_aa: CASSVRQGHQPQHF
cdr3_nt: TGTGCCAGCAGCGTGAGACAGGGCCATCAGCCCCAGCATTTT

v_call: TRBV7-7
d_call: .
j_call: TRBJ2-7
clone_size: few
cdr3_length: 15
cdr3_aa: CASSFSPGHNYEQYF
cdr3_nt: TGTGCTAGCAGCTTTTCACCGGGACATAACTACGAGCAGTACTTC

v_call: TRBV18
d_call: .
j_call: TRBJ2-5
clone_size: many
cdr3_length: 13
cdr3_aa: CASSPSPQETQYF
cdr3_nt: TGTGCCAGCTCACCATCCCCCCAAGAGACCCAGTACTTC

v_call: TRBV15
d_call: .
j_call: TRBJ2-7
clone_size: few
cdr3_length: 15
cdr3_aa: CATSGSRQASYEQYF
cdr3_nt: TGTGCCACCAGCGGCTCGCGACAGGCTTCCTACGAGCAGTACTTC

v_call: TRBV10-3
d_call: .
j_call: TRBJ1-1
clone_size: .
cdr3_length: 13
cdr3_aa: CAIRAAGDTEAFF
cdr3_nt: TGTGCCATCAGGGCAGCAGGGGACACTGAAGCTTTCTTT

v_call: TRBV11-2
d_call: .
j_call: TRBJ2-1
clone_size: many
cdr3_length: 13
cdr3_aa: CASSLGGDNEQFF
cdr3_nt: TGTGCCAGCAGCTTAGGTGGGGACAATGAGCAGTTCTTC

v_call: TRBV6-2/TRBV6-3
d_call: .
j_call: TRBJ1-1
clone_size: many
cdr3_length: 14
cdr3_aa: CATRPTGGNTEAFF
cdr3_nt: TGTGCCACCCGACCCACAGGAGGGAACACTGAAGCTTTCTTT

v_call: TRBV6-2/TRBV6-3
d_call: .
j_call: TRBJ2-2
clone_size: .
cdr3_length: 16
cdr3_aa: CASSYSFPLSPGELSF
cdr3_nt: TGTGCCAGCAGTTACTCCTTCCCGCTCTCCCCCGGGGAGCTGTCTTTT

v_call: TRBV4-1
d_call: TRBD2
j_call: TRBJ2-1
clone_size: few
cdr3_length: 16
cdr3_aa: CASSRGLAGGLGEQFF
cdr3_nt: TGCGCCAGCAGCCGTGGACTAGCGGGAGGGCTAGGAGAGCAGTTCTTC

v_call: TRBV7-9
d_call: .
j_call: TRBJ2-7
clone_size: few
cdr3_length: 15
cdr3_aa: CASSPLTGEGYEQYF
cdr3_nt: TGTGCCAGCAGCCCTTTAACAGGGGAGGGATACGAGCAGTACTTC

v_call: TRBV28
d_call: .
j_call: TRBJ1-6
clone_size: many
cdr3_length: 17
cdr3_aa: CASSWGLIPGLNSPLHF
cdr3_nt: TGTGCCAGCAGTTGGGGCCTCATCCCAGGACTTAATTCACCCCTCCACTTT

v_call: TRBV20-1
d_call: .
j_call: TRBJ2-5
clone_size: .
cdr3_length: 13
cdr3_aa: CGERASLQETQYF
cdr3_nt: TGCGGAGAGCGGGCCTCCCTCCAAGAGACCCAGTACTTC

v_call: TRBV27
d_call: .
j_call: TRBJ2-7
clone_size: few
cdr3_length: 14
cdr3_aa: CASRRREAGYEQYF
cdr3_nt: TGTGCCAGCAGACGAAGGGAAGCTGGCTACGAGCAGTACTTC

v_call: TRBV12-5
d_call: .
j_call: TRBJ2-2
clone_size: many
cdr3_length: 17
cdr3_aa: CASGLVLTGRGTGELFF
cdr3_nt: TGTGCTAGTGGTTTGGTACTAACCGGGAGAGGCACCGGGGAGCTGTTTTTT

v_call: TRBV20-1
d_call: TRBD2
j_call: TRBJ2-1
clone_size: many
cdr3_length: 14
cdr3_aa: CSAVSGRSYNEQFF
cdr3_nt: TGCAGTGCTGTAAGCGGGAGGTCCTACAATGAGCAGTTCTTC

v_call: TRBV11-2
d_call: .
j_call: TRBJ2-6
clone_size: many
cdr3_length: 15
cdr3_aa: CASRAGSSGANVLTF
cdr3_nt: TGTGCCAGCAGAGCAGGGAGCTCTGGGGCCAACGTCCTGACTTTC

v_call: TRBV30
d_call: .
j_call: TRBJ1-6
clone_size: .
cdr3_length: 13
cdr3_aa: CAWTRVRNSPLHF
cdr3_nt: TGTGCCTGGACTAGAGTACGGAATTCACCCCTCCACTTT

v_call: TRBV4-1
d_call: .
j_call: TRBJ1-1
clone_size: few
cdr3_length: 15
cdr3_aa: CASSQIQGSGTEAFF
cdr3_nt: TGCGCCAGCAGCCAGATACAGGGATCGGGCACTGAAGCTTTCTTT